This T cell receptor (beta chain) was recovered during a study of blood T cell repertoires in COVID-19. Study summary: Whether acute or convalescent, the COVID-19 samples came from the United States, Italy and Spain. PBMCs, B-cell-depleted T cells, or T cells were the source of the cDNA or gDNA that made up the material.

Original handling: Reference gene primer amplification in the assay estimated nucleated cell counts. Generated by immunoSEQ multiplex PCR, the TCRdb table keeps only in-frame clones and is missing some. The DNA gave D and trimming, while V, J and clone size come from that table. The sample yields fewer than 90,000 clones, more than 75% seen once. The CDR3 loop spans 13 amino acids. Trimming at V came to 6 bases and at J to 5 bases, leaving 3 bases not matched to a gene. Germline CDR1 reads MNHEY; CDR2 reads SMNVEV (reference sequence). The rearrangement uses TRBV27 and TRBJ2-1; 8 nucleotides line up with TRBD1. Sequenced input: peripheral blood. This receptor was taken from a man in his fifties with active or convalescent COVID-19. This CDR3 reads CASRWTGNNEQFF. The CDR3, as DNA: TGTGCCAGCAGATGGACAGGGAACAATGAGCAGTTCTTC.